Following are 18 T cell receptor beta chains from one sample sequenced in a study of monozygotic twins with cystic fibrosis. Only in-frame clones appear in the TCRdb table, and some are missing; sequencing was by immunoSEQ multiplex PCR. The sample has approximately 28,000 clones, about 85% seen once. Input material: blood. All receptors come from a girl aged 2 to 10 with cystic fibrosis.

This chain joins TRBV29-1 and TRBJ2-1, with TRBD2 matching over 10 bases. Germline CDR1 SQVTM, CDR2 ANQGSEA. This CDR3 region has 17 residues. Unmatched junction bases numbered 14, after V lost 4 bases and J lost 5 bases. This chain's CDR3 is CSVVRLAGPIGDNEQFF. In DNA, the CDR3 is TGCAGCGTTGTGAGACTAGCGGGCCCCATCGGTGACAATGAGCAGTTCTTC.

The chain recombines TRBV30 with TRBJ2-1; D not resolved. This CDR3 spans 13 amino acids. V was trimmed by 1 base and J by 7 bases, leaving 11 bases between them. Germline values: CDR1 GTSNPN, CDR2 SVGIG (reference sequence). CDR3 nucleotide sequence: TGTGCCTGGAGTGGCCCCGGAATGAATGAGCAGTTCTTC. Translating gives CAWSGPGMNEQFF.

The J gene is TRBJ2-2, the V gene TRBV9; 7 bases fit TRBD2. Germline CDR1 SGDLS, CDR2 YYNGEE. Trimming cost V 3 bases and J 7 bases; bases outside gene matches: 12. The CDR3 runs 16 residues. The CDR3 is CASSGLGGARGGELFF. CDR3 DNA sequence: TGTGCCAGCAGCGGATTGGGAGGGGCGCGTGGCGGGGAGCTGTTTTTT.

This clone was seen only a few times. The chain joins TRBV7-9 to TRBJ1-1; D possibly corresponds to TRBD1 (5 bases). V gave up 4 bases and J gave up 6 bases, with 15 bases separating them. This CDR3 has 14 residues. Germline lookup yields CDR1 SEHNR and CDR2 FQNEAQ (reference sequence). As DNA, the CDR3 is TGTGCCAGCAGCTCCAGGGCAGCGGGGGCTGAAGCTTTCTTT. Its translation is CASSSRAAGAEAFF. The full variable domain, its missing parts supplied by reference TRBV7-9 and TRBJ1-1, is DTGVSQNPRHKITKRGQNVTFRCDPISEHNRLYWYRQTLGQGPEFLTYFQNEAQLEKSRLLSDRFSAERPKGSFSTLEIQRTEQGDSAMYLCASSSRAAGAEAFFGQGTRLTVV.

The DNA for the CDR3 is TGTTTGACTAGCGGGGACTCCTACAATGAGCAGTTCTTC. Protein product: CLTSGDSYNEQFF. The rearrangement links TRBV2 to TRBJ2-1; 11 positions match TRBD2. Germline CDR1 SNHLY, CDR2 FYNNEI. The CDR3 length is 13 residues.

This sequence joins TRBV27 and TRBJ2-7; D remains unclear. CDR1 MNHEY and CDR2 SMNVEV come from the germline V gene (reference sequence). The CDR3 has 13 residues. Trimming pared 0 bases from V and 0 bases from J, leaving 3 bases between. The CDR3 region is CASSLSGSYEQYF. The CDR3, as DNA: TGTGCCAGCAGTTTATCGGGCTCCTACGAGCAGTACTTC.

J is TRBJ2-1 and V is TRBV2; TRBD2 aligns across 8 bases. Germline CDR1 reads SNHLY; CDR2 reads FYNNEI. The CDR3 sequence is 15 residues long. With 10 bases clipped from V and 6 bases from J, the junction kept 14 bases outside the gene matches. CDR3 protein: CATEPPGLEINEQFF. In DNA, the CDR3 is TGTGCCACCGAACCCCCGGGACTAGAAATCAATGAGCAGTTCTTC.

This chain uses TRBV7-9 with TRBJ2-5; TRBD2 matches at 8 bases. The V gene end was trimmed by 1 base and the J gene end by 5 bases; junction bases not matched to a gene: 6. Germline CDR1 and CDR2: SEHNR and FQNEAQ (reference sequence). The CDR3 runs to 15 residues. The CDR3 reads CASSLVLAGSETQYF. CDR3 nucleotides: TGTGCCAGCAGCTTAGTATTAGCGGGAAGCGAGACCCAGTACTTC.

The chain couples TRBV18 to TRBJ1-2, with D possibly TRBD1 on 5 matching bases. The CDR3 totals 14 residues. Germline CDR1 reads KGHSH; CDR2 reads LQKENI. Trimming pared 3 bases from V and 1 base from J, leaving 9 bases between. The CDR3: CASSPGDLNYGYTF. The DNA for the CDR3 is TGTGCCAGCTCACCTGGGGACCTTAACTATGGCTACACCTTC.

V usage is TRBV6-1 and J usage is TRBJ1-4; perhaps TRBD1 as D (5 bases). The CDR3 extends over 15 amino acids. Trimming left V 4 bases short and J 6 bases short, with 15 bases between. Germline CDR1 is MNHNS and CDR2 is SASEGT. CDR3 DNA sequence: TGTGCCAGCAGTGGGGTGGTGGGGCAAGATGAAAAACTGTTTTTT. Translated, it gives CASSGVVGQDEKLFF.

The chain employs TRBV7-9 and TRBJ1-5; D is uncertain. V dropped 5 bases and J dropped 4 bases, with 9 bases sitting between them. Germline assignment: CDR1 SEHNR and CDR2 FQNEAQ (reference sequence). This CDR3 is built from 13 residues. The chain's CDR3 is CASSNTGNQPQHF. The CDR3 DNA reads as TGTGCCAGCAGCAACACCGGTAATCAGCCCCAGCATTTT.

The rearrangement joins TRBV5-1 to TRBJ2-1, with TRBD2 matching over 8 bases. The length of the CDR3 is 17 residues. Trimming removed 3 bases from V and 8 bases from J; junction bases left unmatched: 16. Looked up from germline, CDR1 is SGHRS and CDR2 is YFSETQ. In nucleotides, the CDR3 is TGCGCCAGCAGCTCAGGACTAGCAGCCAAGGAATGGGATGAGCAGTTCTTC. It translates to CASSSGLAAKEWDEQFF. The full variable domain, completed using reference TRBV5-1 and TRBJ2-1, is KAGVTQTPRYLIKTRGQQVTLSCSPISGHRSVSWYQQTPGQGLQFLFEYFSETQRNKGNFPGRFSGRQFSNSRSEMNVSTLELGDSALYLCASSSGLAAKEWDEQFFGPGTRLTVL.

The chain recombines TRBV30 with TRBJ1-5; possibly TRBD1 for D (5 bases). Looked up from germline, CDR1 is GTSNPN and CDR2 is SVGIG (reference sequence). The V gene lost 0 bases and the J gene lost 4 bases, with 10 bases spanning the gap. This CDR3 region has 14 residues. The CDR3 is CAWSVRQGNQPQHF. CDR3 DNA sequence: TGTGCCTGGAGTGTACGTCAGGGTAATCAGCCCCAGCATTTT.

This clone was found a few times. A junction boundary mismatches the germline segment, possibly from a read error. The genes are TRBV6-5 and TRBJ2-7; D is unresolved. Germline V gene sequence: CDR1 MNHEY, CDR2 SVGAGI. The CDR3 contains 15 residues. CDR3 amino acids: CASSYSRWSSYQQYF. CDR3 coding DNA: TGTGCCAGCAGTTACTCTCGGTGGAGCTCCTACCAGCAGTACTTC.

The chain recombines TRBV5-6 with TRBJ1-2, with D hard to call. This CDR3 spans 14 amino acids. The V end was cut by 3 bases, the J end by 4 bases, with 13 bases between. The V gene's germline CDR1 is SGHDT and CDR2 YYEEEE. The chain's CDR3 is CASSSRPRSYGYTF. As DNA, the CDR3 is TGTGCCAGCAGCTCACGACCGAGGTCCTATGGCTACACCTTC.

V is TRBV4-2 and J is TRBJ2-3, with D perhaps TRBD2 (5 bases). Germline V CDR1 and CDR2: LGHNA, YNFKEQ. V lost 0 bases and J 6 bases, leaving 10 bases between the germline ends. The CDR3 has 14 amino acids. In DNA form, the CDR3 reads TGTGCCAGCAGCCAAGACCTAGCCGGTGATACGCAGTATTTT. This encodes CASSQDLAGDTQYF.

This sequence joins TRBV28 and TRBJ1-1; D not certain. The CDR3 spans 14 residues. The germline CDR1 and CDR2 sequences are MDHEN and SYDVKM. The V end lost 4 bases, the J end lost 0 bases, and 9 bases lay between the germline ends. CDR3 in DNA: TGTGCCAGCAGTTCCCTGCCCATGAACACTGAAGCTTTCTTT. Translated, it gives CASSSLPMNTEAFF.

The J gene is TRBJ2-7, the V gene TRBV27; D is uncertain. This CDR3 has 14 residues. Trimming cost V 3 bases and J 2 bases, with 11 bases left between them. CDR1 is MNHEY and CDR2 is SMNVEV in the germline V gene (reference sequence). Here the CDR3 reads CASSFVHRPYEQYF. In DNA form, the CDR3 reads TGTGCCAGCAGTTTCGTGCACAGACCCTACGAGCAGTACTTC.